This T cell receptor (beta chain) was profiled in a study of T-cell reconstitution after alpha-beta-depleted transplantation in children. Of note for this clonotype: What it binds is not known.

This sample's TCRbeta library carried unique molecular identifier barcodes. One entry per CDR3 protein, called by TCRdb with MiXCR from the PCR reads. The sample contains some 300,000 distinct CDR3 sequences, approximately 7.3% of which appear only once. Germline trimming cut 4 bases from V and 5 bases from J; bases unmatched to any gene: 4. The germline gives CDR1 SGHRS, CDR2 YFSETQ. CDR3 size: 16 residues. Broader study findings: Approximately two months post-transplant, alpha-beta T cells reportedly originated from several hundred expanded graft clones. From newly produced T cells came most of the T-cell counts and diversity one year after transplant. TCRbeta diversity was high at day 60 in some patients (a result of surviving recipient T cells and thymic progenitors).

This sample comprised peripheral blood, obtained 360 days after TCRalphabeta/CD19-depleted stem cell transplant. This clonotype was sampled from a female patient aged 2-9 years who had a stem cell transplant for Fanconi anemia, so the T cells may come from the graft donor. This sequence joins TRBV5-1 and TRBJ2-2, with 14 bases aligning to TRBD2. The DNA of the CDR3 is TGCGCCAGCAGCGACGGACTAGCGGGAGGAACCGGGGAGCTGTTTTTT. It translates to CASSDGLAGGTGELFF.